The T cell receptor beta chain under discussion was sequenced for a study of blood T cells in healthy people across ages. A second PCR of roughly 7 to 11 cycles used a sample-barcoded 5' primer and a J-beta primer mix. TCRdb processed the 5' RACE reads anew with MiXCR; each CDR3 protein has one entry. This table holds roughly 800,000 distinct CDR3 sequences, approximately 53% found once. From germline, CDR1 is SGHTA and CDR2 FQGNSA. This CDR3 is built from 14 residues. V lost 2 bases to trimming and J lost 0 bases, with 6 bases between them. The sequenced sample consisted of blood. This rearrangement joins TRBV7-2 to TRBJ2-3; D is unresolved. The receptor was isolated from a man at least 80 years old in good health. CDR3 coding DNA: TGTGCCAGCAGCTTAATGGAGAGCACAGATACGCAGTATTTT. This encodes CASSLMESTDTQYF.